A selection of T cell receptor beta chains follows, all from one sample in a study of blood T cell repertoires in COVID-19. Profiling relied on immunoSEQ multiplex PCR, and the TCRdb table lists in-frame clones only, not all of them. The table includes approximately 250,000 clones, around nine tenths detected once. The sample consisted of peripheral blood. The receptors here all came from a woman between 55 and 75 years old who had recovered from COVID-19. CDR3s include the opening cysteine and the closing phenylalanine or tryptophan. D genes are given only for firm matches. Only some rows state a clone size, as once, few, many or a class for expanded clones.

clone size: NA; D gene: TRBD1; J gene: TRBJ1-2; V gene: TRBV4-1; CDR3 protein: CASSHRTGDYGYTF; CDR3 DNA: TGCGCCAGCAGCCACCGGACAGGCGACTATGGCTACACCTTC
clone size: NA; D gene: TRBD1; J gene: TRBJ1-1; V gene: TRBV5-1; CDR3 protein: CASSWGTGRNTEAFF; CDR3 DNA: TGCGCCAGCAGCTGGGGGACAGGAAGGAACACTGAAGCTTTCTTT
clone size: NA; D gene: NA; J gene: TRBJ1-3; V gene: TRBV5-1; CDR3 protein: CASSPGTPGNTIYF; CDR3 DNA: TGCGCCAGCAGCCCCGGGACACCTGGAAACACCATATATTTT
clone size: NA; D gene: NA; J gene: TRBJ2-1; V gene: TRBV16; CDR3 protein: CASEAGQYNEQFF; CDR3 DNA: TGTGCCAGCGAAGCAGGACAATACAATGAGCAGTTCTTC
clone size: NA; D gene: TRBD1; J gene: TRBJ1-5; V gene: TRBV7-2; CDR3 protein: CASSYVRGDNQPQHF; CDR3 DNA: TGTGCCAGCAGCTACGTCAGGGGGGACAATCAGCCCCAGCATTTT
clone size: NA; D gene: NA; J gene: TRBJ2-5; V gene: TRBV27; CDR3 protein: CASSLRTTGLQETQYF; CDR3 DNA: TGTGCCAGCAGTCTCCGGACGACAGGCCTCCAAGAGACCCAGTACTTC
clone size: NA; D gene: TRBD2; J gene: TRBJ2-3; V gene: TRBV7-6; CDR3 protein: CASSPLAVTDTQYF; CDR3 DNA: TGTGCCAGCAGCCCACTAGCGGTGACAGATACGCAGTATTTT
clone size: NA; D gene: NA; J gene: TRBJ1-6; V gene: TRBV9; CDR3 protein: CASSVERVHSPLHF; CDR3 DNA: TGTGCCAGCAGCGTTGAGAGGGTACATTCACCCCTCCACTTT
clone size: NA; D gene: TRBD1; J gene: TRBJ2-7; V gene: TRBV18; CDR3 protein: CASSPPNRGFYEQYF; CDR3 DNA: TGTGCCAGCTCACCACCCAACAGGGGGTTCTACGAGCAGTACTTC
clone size: NA; D gene: NA; J gene: TRBJ2-1; V gene: TRBV5-6; CDR3 protein: CASSQTGRLHEQFF; CDR3 DNA: TGTGCCAGCAGCCAGACAGGGAGGCTGCATGAGCAGTTCTTC
clone size: NA; D gene: TRBD1; J gene: TRBJ2-5; V gene: TRBV7-9; CDR3 protein: CASSNRDRGRVETQYF; CDR3 DNA: TGTGCCAGCAGCAACCGGGACAGGGGAAGAGTAGAGACCCAGTACTTC
clone size: NA; D gene: NA; J gene: TRBJ1-6; V gene: TRBV5-1; CDR3 protein: CASSLAGPRDSPLHF; CDR3 DNA: TGCGCCAGCAGCTTGGCCGGTCCCAGGGATTCACCCCTCCACTTT
clone size: NA; D gene: TRBD1; J gene: TRBJ2-1; V gene: TRBV5-5; CDR3 protein: CASSFIGQVYNEQFF; CDR3 DNA: TGTGCCAGCAGCTTTATAGGACAGGTTTACAATGAGCAGTTCTTC
clone size: NA; D gene: NA; J gene: TRBJ1-5; V gene: TRBV19; CDR3 protein: CASSLIGEEFQPQHF; CDR3 DNA: TGTGCCAGTAGCCTTATTGGGGAGGAGTTCCAGCCCCAGCATTTT
clone size: once; D gene: NA; J gene: TRBJ1-2; V gene: TRBV6-2/TRBV6-3; CDR3 protein: CASSKARGEGYTF; CDR3 DNA: TGTGCCAGCAGTAAGGCTAGGGGTGAAGGCTACACCTTC
clone size: NA; D gene: NA; J gene: TRBJ2-7; V gene: TRBV5-1; CDR3 protein: CASSPRGHEQYF; CDR3 DNA: TGCGCCAGCAGCCCTAGAGGGCACGAGCAGTACTTC
clone size: NA; D gene: NA; J gene: TRBJ1-5; V gene: TRBV5-1; CDR3 protein: CASSLAGGDGYQPQHF; CDR3 DNA: TGCGCCAGCAGCTTGGCCGGCGGGGACGGCTATCAGCCCCAGCATTTT
clone size: NA; D gene: TRBD1; J gene: TRBJ1-4; V gene: TRBV5-5; CDR3 protein: CASSPGDRDNEKLFF; CDR3 DNA: TGTGCCAGCAGCCCCGGGGACAGAGATAATGAAAAACTGTTTTTT
clone size: NA; D gene: TRBD1; J gene: TRBJ2-1; V gene: TRBV3-1/TRBV3-2; CDR3 protein: CASSQAGTGELYNEQFF; CDR3 DNA: TGTGCCAGCAGCCAGGCAGGGACAGGGGAATTATACAATGAGCAGTTCTTC
clone size: once; D gene: TRBD1; J gene: TRBJ1-5; V gene: TRBV6-6; CDR3 protein: CASSPPRQGGDNQPQHF; CDR3 DNA: TGTGCCAGCAGTCCCCCCCGACAGGGAGGAGACAATCAGCCCCAGCATTTT
clone size: NA; D gene: NA; J gene: TRBJ1-3; V gene: TRBV6-5; CDR3 protein: CASSYSSQGFGNTIYF; CDR3 DNA: TGTGCCAGCAGTTACTCCTCACAGGGCTTTGGAAACACCATATATTTT
clone size: NA; D gene: NA; J gene: TRBJ1-1; V gene: TRBV3-1/TRBV3-2; CDR3 protein: CASSQRGAGEAFF; CDR3 DNA: TGTGCCAGCAGCCAACGGGGGGCGGGTGAAGCTTTCTTT
clone size: NA; D gene: TRBD2; J gene: TRBJ2-1; V gene: TRBV10-3; CDR3 protein: CATQGGLAGGSYNEQFF; CDR3 DNA: TGTGCCACCCAGGGCGGACTAGCGGGGGGCTCCTACAATGAGCAGTTCTTC
clone size: NA; D gene: NA; J gene: TRBJ2-7; V gene: TRBV18; CDR3 protein: CASSLQGHSYEQYF; CDR3 DNA: TGTGCCAGCTCACTACAGGGCCACTCCTACGAGCAGTACTTC
clone size: NA; D gene: NA; J gene: TRBJ1-5; V gene: TRBV7-9; CDR3 protein: CASSLASENQPQHF; CDR3 DNA: TGTGCCAGCAGCTTAGCGTCGGAGAATCAGCCCCAGCATTTT
clone size: few; D gene: TRBD1; J gene: TRBJ1-5; V gene: TRBV5-5; CDR3 protein: CASSYGTGAQPQHF; CDR3 DNA: TGTGCCAGCAGCTATGGGACAGGGGCTCAGCCCCAGCATTTT
clone size: NA; D gene: TRBD2; J gene: TRBJ2-3; V gene: TRBV20-1; CDR3 protein: CSASDASKAAGHTDTQYF; CDR3 DNA: TGCAGTGCTAGTGATGCCTCCAAGGCAGCGGGGCACACAGATACGCAGTATTTT
clone size: NA; D gene: NA; J gene: TRBJ1-2; V gene: TRBV12-3/TRBV12-4; CDR3 protein: CASSLVLNYGYTF; CDR3 DNA: TGTGCCAGCAGTTTAGTCTTGAACTATGGCTACACCTTC